The 12 T cell receptor beta chains presented below share a single source sample, sequenced in a study of cytomegalovirus exposure and HLA in healthy donors. 60 Vbeta and 13 Jbeta primers were used in PCR. Clones were read by immunoSEQ multiplex PCR, and TCRdb kept only the in-frame ones, dropping some. The data contain about 130,000 clones, more than 8% of them singletons. Material: PBMCs. These receptors came from a man between 35 and 55 years old in good health and CMV-seronegative.

The chain carries TRBV4-1 and TRBJ2-7, with TRBD1 matching over 12 bases. V lost 0 bases and J lost 3; bases outside the gene matches: 6. This CDR3 is built from 17 residues. Per the germline V gene, CDR1 is MGHRA and CDR2 is YSYEKL. DNA of the CDR3: TGCGCCAGCAGCCAAGACACCGGGACAGGGGGCGTCTACGAGCAGTACTTC. Residues: CASSQDTGTGGVYEQYF.

This clone was picked up a small number of times. At the DNA level, this CDR3 is encoded by other sequences in the same sample as well. V gene TRBV7-2 combines with J gene TRBJ1-2, with D possibly TRBD1 on 5 matching bases. Looked up from germline, CDR1 is SGHTA and CDR2 is FQGNSA. Trimming removed 6 bases from V and 5 bases from J, with 13 bases in between. This CDR3 spans 13 amino acids. The chain's CDR3 is CASRPTGDYGYTF. Here the CDR3 DNA reads TGTGCCAGCAGACCAACAGGAGATTATGGCTACACCTTC.

In regard to this clone: Other DNA variants within this sample encode the same CDR3. This chain uses TRBV19 with TRBJ1-1; TRBD1 aligns across 9 bases. J gave up 5 bases and V 5 bases, and 3 bases lay outside the gene matches. The CDR3 is 13 residues long. Looked up from germline, CDR1 is LNHDA and CDR2 is SQIVND (reference sequence). The CDR3, as DNA: TGTGCCAGTAGTTTGACAGGGGGGACTGAAGCTTTCTTT. It yields the protein CASSLTGGTEAFF. Full variable domain (missing parts from reference TRBV19 and TRBJ1-1): DGGITQSPKYLFRKEGQNVTLSCEQNLNHDAMYWYRQDPGQGLRLIYYSQIVNDFQKGDIAEGYSVSREKKESFPLTVTSAQKNPTAFYLCASSLTGGTEAFFGQGTRLTVV.

V gene TRBV7-2 combines with J gene TRBJ2-3; D may be TRBD2 (6 bases). Per the germline V gene, CDR1 is SGHTA and CDR2 is FQGNSA. V was pared by 5 bases and J by 0 bases, with 15 bases between. CDR3 length: 16 amino acids. CDR3 sequence: CASSRLGTPSTDTQYF. As DNA, the CDR3 is TGTGCCAGCAGCCGCCTCGGGACTCCAAGCACAGATACGCAGTATTTT.

The chain employs TRBV6-1 and TRBJ2-5, with D perhaps TRBD2 (5 bases). The CDR3 totals 14 residues. CDR1 is MNHNS and CDR2 is SASEGT in the germline V gene. V was clipped by 1 base and J by 5 bases, with 11 bases between them. The CDR3 nucleotides are TGTGCCAGCAGTGAAGGAGGAGGATGGGAGACCCAGTACTTC. Translated, it gives CASSEGGGWETQYF.

J is TRBJ2-5 and V is TRBV5-1, with a weak D call TRBD1 (5 bases). Near its end, the DNA agrees better with TRBJ2-7, so the J call may be wrong. CDR3 length equals 16 residues. Germline values: CDR1 SGHRS, CDR2 YFSETQ. In nucleotides, the CDR3 is TGCGCCAGCAGCTTGGAGGGTGACAGATGGACCTACGAGCAGTACTTC. It codes for CASSLEGDRWTYEQYF.

The table lists this clone with a few counts. As DNA, the CDR3 is TGTGCCAGCAGCCTCGGGGGGGGCGCCATATATTTT. Residues: CASSLGGGAIYF. The chain employs TRBV7-6 and TRBJ1-3, with a tentative D call TRBD1 (6 bases). This CDR3 is built from 12 residues. V lost 5 bases, J lost 11 bases, and 13 bases lay in between. Germline CDR1 and CDR2: SGHVS and FNYEAQ.

This chain joins TRBV29-1 and TRBJ2-7; 12 bases agree with TRBD2. The CDR3 is 14 residues long. V dropped 0 bases and J dropped 5; count of bases not matched to a gene: 2. Germline assignment: CDR1 SQVTM and CDR2 ANQGSEA. The CDR3 loop is CSVEETSGGDEQYF. The CDR3 coding sequence is TGCAGCGTTGAAGAGACTAGCGGGGGCGACGAGCAGTACTTC.

The V call is TRBV7-2, the J call TRBJ2-5, with D tentatively TRBD2 (5 bases). The germline V gene has CDR1 SGHTA and CDR2 FQGNSA. The CDR3 contains 13 residues. Trimming removed 5 bases at V and 3 bases at J, with 10 bases between. The CDR3 region is CASSRPAEETQYF. The CDR3 bases are TGTGCCAGCAGCCGACCAGCGGAAGAGACCCAGTACTTC.

This clone has only a few counts. The junction and the germline gene differ at one end; a read error may be behind it. Additional DNA sequences in this sample encode the identical CDR3. The CDR3 DNA reads TGCAGCGTTGGAGACTTTGACAGGGGGCATGAAAAGCTGTTTTTT. Translation gives CSVGDFDRGHEKLFF. The V gene is TRBV29-1, the J gene TRBJ1-4, with 10 bases matching TRBD1. CDR1 is SQVTM, CDR2 ANQGSEA, per germline. This CDR3 is 15 amino acids long.

V usage is TRBV19 and J usage is TRBJ2-2; D gene uncertain. CDR1 is LNHDA and CDR2 is SQIVND in the germline V gene (reference sequence). CDR3 length: 16 amino acids. Trimming shortened V by 1 base and J by 7 bases, and 16 bases separated the two germline ends. The CDR3 loop is CASSIVSGVLFGELFF. The CDR3 DNA reads as TGTGCCAGTAGTATAGTATCCGGCGTACTATTCGGGGAGCTGTTTTTT.

This rearrangement joins TRBV10-3 to TRBJ1-2; no firm D call. The germline gives CDR1 ENHRY, CDR2 SYGVKD. Between the trimmed V and J ends, which lost 7 bases and 4 bases, there was a span of 16 bases. The CDR3 loop spans 14 amino acids. CDR3: CAINGATDLYGYTF. CDR3 nucleotides: TGTGCCATCAACGGAGCGACGGATCTCTATGGCTACACCTTC.